These 3 T cell receptor beta chains came from one sample sequenced in a study of HIV-infected children after antiretroviral therapy interruption. Treatment: PENTA 11 planned treatment interruption arm or continuous ART arm. The TCR library was built from RNA with a 3' RACE protocol and unique molecular identifiers. Via MiXCR, TCRdb re-called the 3' RACE reads, giving one row per CDR3 protein. The sample holds about 40,000 distinct CDR3 sequences, just over 6.5% seen once. Source: CD45RA+ CD4+ T cells from PBMCs, pooled from several time points, taken from a donor given antiretroviral therapy, either interrupted or continuous. The subset denotes: naive CD4+ CD45RA+ CD45RO- T cells. All receptors come from a pool of human donors with HIV.

The rearrangement uses TRBV12-3 or TRBV12-4 and TRBJ2-1; 13 bases map to TRBD2. J lost 1 base, V lost 3 bases, and 6 bases had no gene match. The CDR3 runs 18 residues. CDR3 in amino acids: CASSLGGTSGKSYNEQFF. The CDR3 DNA is TGTGCCAGCAGTTTGGGGGGGACTAGCGGGAAATCCTACAATGAGCAGTTCTTC.

This clonotype has a single count. The J gene is TRBJ2-5, the V gene TRBV5-1; maybe TRBD2 (5 bases). In germline, CDR1 is SGHRS, CDR2 YFSETQ. V dropped 4 bases and J dropped 7 bases, with 20 bases sitting between them. The CDR3 runs to 15 residues. The DNA of the CDR3 is TGCGCCAGCAGCCGGGATTGGGGTACCCTTACGACCCAGTACTTC. Translating it yields CASSRDWGTLTTQYF.

The rearrangement joins TRBV7-8 to TRBJ2-4; D may be TRBD1 or TRBD2 (6 bases each). Germline CDR1 is SGHVS and CDR2 is FQNEAQ. This CDR3 has 15 amino acids. The V end was cut by 5 bases, the J end by 2 bases, with 13 bases between. For the CDR3, the DNA is TGTGCCAGCAGCCTGGGGGGCGCGACCAAAAACATTCAGTACTTC. Its protein product is CASSLGGATKNIQYF.